Shown below are 21 T cell receptor beta chains from a single sample sequenced in a study of CD8 T cells in ankylosing spondylitis. TCRdb independently ran MiXCR on the 5' RACE reads; one entry per CDR3 protein. The repertoire includes some 30,000 distinct CDR3 sequences, 7.2% of them detected once, and more than 9% sits in the top ten. Source material: blood, either unsorted or a sorted T cell fraction (not recorded which). The receptors were sampled from a male donor with ankylosing spondylitis or in good health (not recorded which).

This clonotype was detected ten times or more. CDR3 in amino acids: CASGQPDRKQFF. CDR3 coding DNA: TGTGCCAGCGGCCAGCCCGACCGGAAGCAGTTCTTC. The chain links TRBV6-2 or TRBV6-3 to TRBJ2-1; D gene ambiguous. The CDR3 spans 12 residues. The germline V and J ends were trimmed by 8 bases and 11 bases, with 16 bases remaining between them. Germline values: CDR1 MNHEY, CDR2 SVGEGT.

This clonotype occurred many times. This chain connects TRBV7-2 to TRBJ2-1, with D uncertain. CDR1 is SGHTA and CDR2 is FQGNSA in the germline V gene. The V gene lost 5 bases and the J gene lost 7 bases, with 6 bases spanning the gap. The CDR3 extends over 11 amino acids. The CDR3 sequence is CASSAMNEQFF. CDR3 in DNA: TGTGCCAGCAGCGCGATGAATGAGCAGTTCTTC.

This clonotype has at least ten counts. This sequence joins TRBV12-3 or TRBV12-4 and TRBJ1-1; D might be TRBD1 (5 bases). V was cut by 5 bases and J by 4 bases, with 14 bases left in between. This CDR3 spans 14 amino acids. Written as DNA, the CDR3 is TGTGCCAGCAGTATTAAGGGAGGGACCACTGAAGCTTTCTTT. Protein product: CASSIKGGTTEAFF.

This clonotype appeared many times. The chain combines TRBV29-1 with TRBJ2-3; TRBD2 agrees at 9 bases. From germline, CDR1 is SQVTM and CDR2 ANQGSEA. V lost 5 bases and J lost 3; bases outside the gene matches: 12. CDR3 length: 16 residues. The CDR3 loop is CSVPYSGSLQTDTQYF. In nucleotides, the CDR3 is TGCAGCGTTCCTTATAGCGGGAGCCTCCAGACAGATACGCAGTATTTT.

This clonotype has at least ten counts. The chain links TRBV9 to TRBJ2-5; D call uncertain. CDR1 and CDR2 (germline): SGDLS, YYNGEE. The CDR3 extends over 15 amino acids. The V and J ends lost 2 bases and 5 bases respectively, with 16 bases between them. Written as DNA, the CDR3 is TGTGCCAGCAGCGTTTCCCCCCAGAGCGCGGAGACCCAGTACTTC. The encoded protein is CASSVSPQSAETQYF.

The table lists this clonotype with many counts. The chain has TRBV20-1 and TRBJ2-1; possibly TRBD2 for D (6 bases). The CDR3 covers 15 residues. Deletions cut 7 bases from V and 4 bases from J, with 20 bases between. CDR1 is DFQATT, CDR2 SNEGSKA, per germline (reference sequence). The DNA for the CDR3 is TGCAGTGGTAAGGGGTGGACTATCAATTACAATGAGCAGTTCTTC. Translating gives CSGKGWTINYNEQFF.

The chain joins TRBV18 to TRBJ2-7; 7 bases fit TRBD2. In germline, CDR1 is KGHSH, CDR2 LQKENI. The trim removed 4 bases at V and 4 bases at J, leaving 4 bases unmatched. The CDR3 has 13 residues. The CDR3 protein is CASSLGTTYEQYF. The CDR3 nucleotides read TGTGCCAGCTCACTTGGGACTACGTACGAGCAGTACTTC.

This clonotype was picked up many times. The chain employs TRBV20-1 and TRBJ2-3, with D uncertain. This CDR3 is built from 13 residues. Germline-derived CDR1 and CDR2 are DFQATT and SNEGSKA (reference sequence). Between the trimmed V and J ends, which lost 5 bases and 2 bases, there was a span of 11 bases. The CDR3 DNA follows: TGCAGTGCTCTCCCGGGCCCCACAGATACGCAGTATTTT. It translates to CSALPGPTDTQYF.

This clonotype appeared many times. The V gene is TRBV28, the J gene TRBJ2-7; 10 nucleotides match TRBD2. The germline gives CDR1 MDHEN, CDR2 SYDVKM. Trimming cost V 5 bases and J 5 bases; bases outside gene matches: 9. The CDR3 covers 15 residues. Here the CDR3 reads CASSATSGWEHEQYF. Here the CDR3 DNA reads TGTGCCAGCAGTGCGACTAGCGGGTGGGAGCACGAGCAGTACTTC. The full variable domain, rest sourced from reference TRBV28 and TRBJ2-7, is DVKVTQSSRYLVKRTGEKVFLECVQDMDHENMFWYRQDPGLGLRLIYFSYDVKMKEKGDIPEGYSVSREKKERFSLILESASTNQTSMYLCASSATSGWEHEQYFGPGTRLTVT.

This clonotype occurred a few times. This rearrangement joins TRBV29-1 to TRBJ2-7, with a weak D call TRBD2 (5 bases). Germline V CDR1 and CDR2: SQVTM, ANQGSEA. CDR3 length: 14 residues. V was pared by 4 bases and J by 1 base, with 14 bases between. The CDR3 nucleotides are TGCAGCGTTGGCGGGCAGAGCCCATCCTACGAGCAGTACTTC. It is translated as CSVGGQSPSYEQYF.

This clonotype was seen ten or more times. This sequence joins TRBV14 and TRBJ1-1, with 7 positions matching TRBD1. Trimming at V came to 4 bases and at J to 2 bases, leaving 7 bases not matched to a gene. The CDR3 is 15 residues long. Germline V lookup: CDR1 SGHDN, CDR2 FVKESK. The CDR3 loop is CASSLQTGLNTEAFF. CDR3 sequence (DNA): TGTGCCAGCAGCCTGCAGACAGGGCTAAACACTGAAGCTTTCTTT.

The chain is built from TRBV7-9 and TRBJ2-4; D remains ambiguous. Germline-derived CDR1 and CDR2 are SEHNR and FQNEAQ (reference sequence). This CDR3 has 15 residues. The germline V and J ends were trimmed by 5 bases and 2 bases, with 13 bases remaining between them. The CDR3 protein is CASSLSQGPKNIQYF. CDR3 in DNA: TGTGCCAGCAGCCTTAGCCAAGGCCCCAAAAACATTCAGTACTTC.

The chain has TRBV2 and TRBJ2-3, with D perhaps TRBD1 (6 bases). The CDR3 extends over 16 amino acids. In germline, CDR1 is SNHLY, CDR2 FYNNEI. Deletions cut 6 bases from V and 3 bases from J, with 19 bases between. The CDR3 here is CASSPSWTEPTDTQYF. The DNA for the CDR3 is TGTGCCAGCAGCCCCAGCTGGACAGAACCTACAGATACGCAGTATTTT.

The rearrangement uses TRBV11-1 and TRBJ2-1; D not certain. Looked up from germline, CDR1 is SGHAT and CDR2 is FQDESV (reference sequence). This CDR3 is built from 18 residues. Trimming took 2 bases from V and 0 from J, leaving 17 bases between them. DNA for the CDR3: TGTGCCAGCAGCTTATGGCCGGTAGCCCAAAGCTCCTACAATGAGCAGTTCTTC. Encoded protein: CASSLWPVAQSSYNEQFF.

This clonotype was detected many times. The J gene is TRBJ2-1, the V gene TRBV18; perhaps D is TRBD1 or TRBD2 (5 bases each). The CDR3 sequence is 17 residues long. The germline V gene encodes CDR1 KGHSH and CDR2 LQKENI. V was pared by 3 bases and J by 0 bases, with 15 bases between. Here the CDR3 reads CASSPSRGSSSYNEQFF. The DNA of the CDR3 is TGTGCCAGCTCACCCTCGAGGGGCTCTAGCTCCTACAATGAGCAGTTCTTC.

This clonotype appeared many times. The rearrangement joins TRBV29-1 to TRBJ2-7, with D unresolved. The length of the CDR3 is 11 residues. Trimming removed 2 bases at V and 3 bases at J, with 5 bases between. The germline V gene encodes CDR1 SQVTM and CDR2 ANQGSEA. In DNA form, the CDR3 reads TGCAGCGTTGAATTGGGCTACGAGCAGTACTTC. Translation gives CSVELGYEQYF.

This clonotype has at least ten counts. This rearrangement joins TRBV28 to TRBJ2-7, with 8 nucleotides matching TRBD2. CDR3 length: 13 residues. The trim removed 6 bases at V and 9 bases at J, leaving 10 bases unmatched. CDR1 is MDHEN and CDR2 is SYDVKM in the germline V gene. The CDR3 sequence is CASRLGLESAQYF. The CDR3, as DNA: TGTGCCAGCAGACTGGGACTAGAGTCCGCGCAGTACTTC. The full variable domain, completed using reference TRBV28 and TRBJ2-7, is DVKVTQSSRYLVKRTGEKVFLECVQDMDHENMFWYRQDPGLGLRLIYFSYDVKMKEKGDIPEGYSVSREKKERFSLILESASTNQTSMYLCASRLGLESAQYFGPGTRLTVT.

This clonotype was seen ten or more times. The V and J genes are TRBV12-3 or TRBV12-4 and TRBJ2-2, with D possibly matching TRBD2 (5 bases). The CDR3 is 14 amino acids. The V end lost 4 bases, the J end lost 4 bases, and 10 bases lay between the germline ends. CDR3 sequence reads: CASSYGIRTGELFF. In DNA, the CDR3 is TGTGCCAGCAGTTACGGGATACGCACCGGGGAGCTGTTTTTT.

This clonotype was seen many times. The rearrangement uses TRBV15 and TRBJ2-1, with 9 nucleotides matching TRBD2. V was pared by 7 bases and J by 4 bases, with 5 bases of the junction left unmatched. The CDR3 loop spans 14 amino acids. The germline V gene encodes CDR1 LNHNV and CDR2 YYDKDF (reference sequence). CDR3 amino acids: CATKAGGRYNEQFF. In DNA form, the CDR3 reads TGTGCCACCAAAGCGGGAGGAAGGTACAATGAGCAGTTCTTC.

This clonotype was seen many times. CDR3 sequence (DNA): TGTGCCAGCAGAAACTCGGGGGGGGGAGGCTACACCTTC. This gives the protein CASRNSGGGGYTF. The chain combines TRBV12-3 or TRBV12-4 with TRBJ1-2, with a possible D match to TRBD1 (5 bases). This CDR3 contains 13 residues. V was cut by 6 bases and J by 8 bases, with 16 bases left in between.

This clonotype has ten or more counts. The rearrangement joins TRBV27 to TRBJ1-5; TRBD1 agrees at 9 bases. The CDR3 contains 17 residues. The ends lost 2 bases at V and 7 bases at J; junction bases unmatched: 12. CDR1 MNHEY and CDR2 SMNVEV come from the germline V gene (reference sequence). CDR3: CASSLRGVTGGGQPQHF. The CDR3 DNA follows: TGTGCCAGCAGTTTAAGGGGTGTTACAGGGGGCGGACAGCCCCAGCATTTT.